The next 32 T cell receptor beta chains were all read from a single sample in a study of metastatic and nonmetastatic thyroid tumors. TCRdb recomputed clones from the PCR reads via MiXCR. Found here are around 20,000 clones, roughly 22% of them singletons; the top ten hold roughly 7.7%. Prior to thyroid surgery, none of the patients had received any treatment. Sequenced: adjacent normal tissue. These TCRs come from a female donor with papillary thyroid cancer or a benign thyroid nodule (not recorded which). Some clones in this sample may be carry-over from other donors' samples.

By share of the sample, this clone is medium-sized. CDR3 amino acids: CASSYESSYNSPLHF. Here the CDR3 DNA reads TGTGCCAGCAGTTACGAGAGCTCCTATAATTCACCCCTCCACTTT. This chain uses TRBV6-5 with TRBJ1-6, with no clear D. Germline lookup yields CDR1 MNHEY and CDR2 SVGAGI. Trimming left V 2 bases short and J 0 bases short, with 5 bases between. This CDR3 has 15 residues.

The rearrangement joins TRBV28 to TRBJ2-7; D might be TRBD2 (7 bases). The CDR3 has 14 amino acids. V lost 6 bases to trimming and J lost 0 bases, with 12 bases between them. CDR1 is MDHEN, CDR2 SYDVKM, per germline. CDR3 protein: CASSLGGASYEQYF. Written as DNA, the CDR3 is TGTGCCAGCAGCTTAGGGGGGGCCTCCTACGAGCAGTACTTC.

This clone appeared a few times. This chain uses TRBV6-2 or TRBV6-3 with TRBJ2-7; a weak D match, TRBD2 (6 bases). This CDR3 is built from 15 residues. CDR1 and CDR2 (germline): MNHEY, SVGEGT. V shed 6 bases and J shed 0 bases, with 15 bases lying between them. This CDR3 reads CASREGGGTSYEQYF. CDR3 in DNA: TGTGCCAGCAGGGAAGGTGGCGGGACCTCCTACGAGCAGTACTTC.

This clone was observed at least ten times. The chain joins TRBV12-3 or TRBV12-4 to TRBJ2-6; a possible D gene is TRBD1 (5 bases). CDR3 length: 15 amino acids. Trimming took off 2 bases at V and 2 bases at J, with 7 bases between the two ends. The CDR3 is CASSLWGPGANVLTF. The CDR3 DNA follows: TGTGCCAGCAGTTTATGGGGCCCTGGGGCCAACGTCCTGACTTTC.

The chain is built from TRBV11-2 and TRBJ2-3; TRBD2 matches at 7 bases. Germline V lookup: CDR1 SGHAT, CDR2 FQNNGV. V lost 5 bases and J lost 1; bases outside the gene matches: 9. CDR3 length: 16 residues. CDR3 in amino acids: CASSAHGSGGTDTQYF. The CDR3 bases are TGTGCCAGCAGCGCCCACGGCAGCGGGGGCACAGATACGCAGTATTTT.

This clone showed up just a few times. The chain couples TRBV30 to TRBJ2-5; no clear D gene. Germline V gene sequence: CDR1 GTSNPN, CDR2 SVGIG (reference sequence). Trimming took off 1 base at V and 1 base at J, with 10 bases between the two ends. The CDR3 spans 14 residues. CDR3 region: CAWSDLGSQETQYF. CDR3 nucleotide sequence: TGTGCCTGGAGTGATTTGGGGTCCCAAGAGACCCAGTACTTC. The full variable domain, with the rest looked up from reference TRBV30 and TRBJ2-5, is SQTIHQWPATLVQPVGSPLSLECTVEGTSNPNLYWYRQAAGRGLQLLFYSVGIGQISSEVPQNLSASRPQDRQFILSSKKLLLSDSGFYLCAWSDLGSQETQYFGPGTRLLVL.

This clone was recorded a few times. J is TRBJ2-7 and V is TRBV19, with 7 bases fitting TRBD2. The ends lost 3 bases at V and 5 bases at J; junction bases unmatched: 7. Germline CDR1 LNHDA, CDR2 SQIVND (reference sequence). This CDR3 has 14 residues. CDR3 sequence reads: CASSITRLAHEQYF. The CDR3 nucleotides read TGTGCCAGTAGTATTACAAGACTAGCTCACGAGCAGTACTTC.

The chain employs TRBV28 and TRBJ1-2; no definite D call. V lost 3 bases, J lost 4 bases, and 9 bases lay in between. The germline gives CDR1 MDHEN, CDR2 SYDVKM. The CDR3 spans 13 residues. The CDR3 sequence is CASSFRPPYGYTF. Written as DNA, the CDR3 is TGTGCCAGCAGTTTCCGACCCCCCTATGGCTACACCTTC.

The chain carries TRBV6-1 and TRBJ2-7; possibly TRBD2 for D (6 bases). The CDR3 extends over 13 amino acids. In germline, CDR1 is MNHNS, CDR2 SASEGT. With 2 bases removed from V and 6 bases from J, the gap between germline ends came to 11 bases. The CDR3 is CASSEFGGCEQYF. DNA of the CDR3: TGTGCCAGCAGTGAATTTGGGGGGTGCGAGCAGTACTTC.

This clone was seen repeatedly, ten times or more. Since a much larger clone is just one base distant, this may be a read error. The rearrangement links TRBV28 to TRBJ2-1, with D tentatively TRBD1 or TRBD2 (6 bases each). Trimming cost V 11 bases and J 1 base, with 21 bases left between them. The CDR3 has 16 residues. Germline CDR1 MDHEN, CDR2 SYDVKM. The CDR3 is CAGPPRGRVSYNEQFF. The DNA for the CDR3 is TGTGCCGGCCCTCCTCGGGGGCGGGTATCCTACAATGAGCAGTTCTTC.

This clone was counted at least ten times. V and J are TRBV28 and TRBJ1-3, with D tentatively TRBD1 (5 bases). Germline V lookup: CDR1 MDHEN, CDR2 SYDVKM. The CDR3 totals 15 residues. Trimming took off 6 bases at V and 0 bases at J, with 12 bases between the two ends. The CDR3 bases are TGTGCCAGCAGCTTGGGGGTTCGCTCTGGAAACACCATATATTTT. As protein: CASSLGVRSGNTIYF. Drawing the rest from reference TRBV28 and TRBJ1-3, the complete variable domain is DVKVTQSSRYLVKRTGEKVFLECVQDMDHENMFWYRQDPGLGLRLIYFSYDVKMKEKGDIPEGYSVSREKKERFSLILESASTNQTSMYLCASSLGVRSGNTIYFGEGSWLTVV.

CDR3 sequence reads: CASSPGMETDTQYF. The DNA for the CDR3 is TGTGCCAGCAGCCCAGGGATGGAGACAGATACGCAGTATTTT. The rearrangement joins TRBV5-4 to TRBJ2-3; TRBD1 might be the D (5 bases). V shed 4 bases and J shed 3 bases, with 12 bases lying between them. The CDR3 sequence is 14 residues long. Germline loops: CDR1 SGHNT, CDR2 YYREEE (reference sequence).

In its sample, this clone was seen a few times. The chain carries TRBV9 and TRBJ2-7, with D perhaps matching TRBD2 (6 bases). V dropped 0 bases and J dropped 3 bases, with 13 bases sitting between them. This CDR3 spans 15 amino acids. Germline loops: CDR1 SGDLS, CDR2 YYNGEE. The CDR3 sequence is CASSVDGGTNYEQYF. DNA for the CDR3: TGTGCCAGCAGCGTAGATGGAGGGACGAACTACGAGCAGTACTTC. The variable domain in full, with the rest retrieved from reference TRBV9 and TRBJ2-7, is DSGVTQTPKHLITATGQRVTLRCSPRSGDLSVYWYQQSLDQGLQFLIQYYNGEERAKGNILERFSAQQFPDLHSELNLSSLELGDSALYFCASSVDGGTNYEQYFGPGTRLTVT.

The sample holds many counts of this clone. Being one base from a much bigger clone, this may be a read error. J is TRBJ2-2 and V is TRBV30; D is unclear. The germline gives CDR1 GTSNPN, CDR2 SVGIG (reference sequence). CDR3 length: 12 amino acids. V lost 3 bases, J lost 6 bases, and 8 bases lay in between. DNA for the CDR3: TGTGCCTGGAGCGGCCGGGCCGGGGAGCTGTTTTTT. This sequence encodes CAWSGRAGELFF.

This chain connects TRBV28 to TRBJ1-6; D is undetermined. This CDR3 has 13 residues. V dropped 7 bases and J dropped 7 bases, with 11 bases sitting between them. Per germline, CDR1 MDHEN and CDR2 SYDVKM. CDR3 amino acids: CASTPFWNSPLHF. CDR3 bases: TGTGCCAGCACCCCCTTTTGGAATTCACCCCTCCACTTT.

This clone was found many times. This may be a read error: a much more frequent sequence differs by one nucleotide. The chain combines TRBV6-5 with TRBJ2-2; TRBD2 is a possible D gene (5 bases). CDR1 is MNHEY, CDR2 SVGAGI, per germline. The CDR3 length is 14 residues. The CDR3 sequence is CASSYGVRTGEPFF. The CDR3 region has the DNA TGTGCCAGCAGTTACGGGGTTCGGACCGGGGAGCCGTTTTTT.

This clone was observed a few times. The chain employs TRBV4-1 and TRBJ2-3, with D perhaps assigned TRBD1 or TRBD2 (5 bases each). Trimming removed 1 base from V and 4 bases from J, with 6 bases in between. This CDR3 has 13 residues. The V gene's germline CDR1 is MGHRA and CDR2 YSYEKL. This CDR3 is CASSQVGADTQYF. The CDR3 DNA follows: TGCGCCAGCAGCCAAGTGGGGGCAGATACGCAGTATTTT.

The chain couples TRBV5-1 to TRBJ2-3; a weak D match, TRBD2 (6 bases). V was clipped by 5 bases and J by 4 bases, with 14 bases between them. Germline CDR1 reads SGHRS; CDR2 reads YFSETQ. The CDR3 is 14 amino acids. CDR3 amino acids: CASRGTSAPDTQYF. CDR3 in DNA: TGCGCCAGCAGAGGGACTTCGGCCCCAGATACGCAGTATTTT.

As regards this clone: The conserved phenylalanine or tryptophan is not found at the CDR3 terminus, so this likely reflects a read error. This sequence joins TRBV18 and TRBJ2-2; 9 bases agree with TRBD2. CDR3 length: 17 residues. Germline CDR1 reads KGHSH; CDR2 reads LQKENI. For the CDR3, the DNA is TGTGCCAGCTCGCCACTCGCGGGAGGGCCGAACACCGGGGAGCTGTTTATT. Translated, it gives CASSPLAGGPNTGELFI.

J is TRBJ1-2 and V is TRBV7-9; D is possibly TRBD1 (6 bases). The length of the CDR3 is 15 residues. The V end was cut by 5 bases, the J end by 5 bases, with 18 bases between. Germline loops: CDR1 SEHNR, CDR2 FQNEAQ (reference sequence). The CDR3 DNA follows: TGTGCCAGCAGCCCAGGGGACCGCCTATTGTATGGCTACACCTTC. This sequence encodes CASSPGDRLLYGYTF.

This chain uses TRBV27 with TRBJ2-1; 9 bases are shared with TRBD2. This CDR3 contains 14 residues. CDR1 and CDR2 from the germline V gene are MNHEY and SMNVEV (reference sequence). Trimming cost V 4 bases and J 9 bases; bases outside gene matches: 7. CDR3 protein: CASSSPGLASEQFF. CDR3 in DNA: TGTGCCAGCAGTTCCCCGGGACTAGCTAGTGAGCAGTTCTTC.

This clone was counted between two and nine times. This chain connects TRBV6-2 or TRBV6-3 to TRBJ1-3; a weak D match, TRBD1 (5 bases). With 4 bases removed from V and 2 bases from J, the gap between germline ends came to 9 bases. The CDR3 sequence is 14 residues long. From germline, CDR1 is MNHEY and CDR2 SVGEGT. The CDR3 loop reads CASSSGLPGNTIYF. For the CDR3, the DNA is TGTGCCAGCAGTTCGGGACTTCCTGGAAACACCATATATTTT.

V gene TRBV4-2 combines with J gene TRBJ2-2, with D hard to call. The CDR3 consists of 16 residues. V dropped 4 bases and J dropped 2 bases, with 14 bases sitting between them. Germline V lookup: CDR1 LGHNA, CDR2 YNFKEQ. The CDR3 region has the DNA TGTGCCAGCAGCCCATCGTACGGACCCAACACCGGGGAGCTGTTTTTT. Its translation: CASSPSYGPNTGELFF.

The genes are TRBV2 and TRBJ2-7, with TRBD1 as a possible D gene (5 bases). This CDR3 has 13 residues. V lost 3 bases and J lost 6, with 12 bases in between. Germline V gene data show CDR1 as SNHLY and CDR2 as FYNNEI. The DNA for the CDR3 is TGTGCCAGCAGTGAGGCGAGCAGGGCCGAGCAGTACTTC. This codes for CASSEASRAEQYF.

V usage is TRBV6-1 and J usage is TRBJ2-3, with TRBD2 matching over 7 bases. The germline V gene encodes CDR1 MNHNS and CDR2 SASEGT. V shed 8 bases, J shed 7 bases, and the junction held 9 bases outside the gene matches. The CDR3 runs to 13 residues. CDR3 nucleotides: TGTGCCAGCGCGGTGACGGGGGGTTATACGCAGTATTTT. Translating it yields CASAVTGGYTQYF.

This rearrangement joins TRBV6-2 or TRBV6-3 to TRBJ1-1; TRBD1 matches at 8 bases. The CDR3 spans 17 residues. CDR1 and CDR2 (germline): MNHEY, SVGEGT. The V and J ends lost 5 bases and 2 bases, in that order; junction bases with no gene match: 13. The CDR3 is CASSHPSDRASNTEAFF. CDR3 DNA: TGTGCCAGCAGTCACCCCTCGGACAGGGCTAGTAACACTGAAGCTTTCTTT.

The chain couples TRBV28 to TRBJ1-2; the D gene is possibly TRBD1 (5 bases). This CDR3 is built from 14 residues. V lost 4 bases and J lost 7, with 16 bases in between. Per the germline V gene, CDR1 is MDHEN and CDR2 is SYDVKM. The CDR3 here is CASSSKGPRAGYTF. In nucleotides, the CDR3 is TGTGCCAGCAGTTCGAAGGGGCCAAGGGCTGGCTACACCTTC.

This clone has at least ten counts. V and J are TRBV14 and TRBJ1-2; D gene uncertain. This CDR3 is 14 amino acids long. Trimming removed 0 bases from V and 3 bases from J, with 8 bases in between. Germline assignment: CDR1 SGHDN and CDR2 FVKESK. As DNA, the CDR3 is TGTGCCAGCAGCCAAGATCTCGGCGACTATGGCTACACCTTC. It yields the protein CASSQDLGDYGYTF.

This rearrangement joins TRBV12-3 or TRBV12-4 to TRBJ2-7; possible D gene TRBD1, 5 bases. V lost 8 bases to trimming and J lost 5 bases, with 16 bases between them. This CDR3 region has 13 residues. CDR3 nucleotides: TGTGCCAGCCGAACGGCAGGGCAAAACGAGCAGTACTTC. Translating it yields CASRTAGQNEQYF.

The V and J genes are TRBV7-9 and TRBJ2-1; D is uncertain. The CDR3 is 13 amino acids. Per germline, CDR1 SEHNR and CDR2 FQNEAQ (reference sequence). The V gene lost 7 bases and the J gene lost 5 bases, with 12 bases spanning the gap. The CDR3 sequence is CASTRYTNNEQFF. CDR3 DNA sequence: TGTGCCAGCACCCGCTATACGAACAATGAGCAGTTCTTC.

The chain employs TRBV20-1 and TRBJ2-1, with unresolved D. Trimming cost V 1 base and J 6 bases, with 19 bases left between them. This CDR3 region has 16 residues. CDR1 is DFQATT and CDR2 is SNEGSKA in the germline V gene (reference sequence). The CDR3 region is CSARGTQSGLGNEQFF. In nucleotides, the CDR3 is TGCAGTGCTAGAGGAACCCAATCCGGGCTCGGCAATGAGCAGTTCTTC.

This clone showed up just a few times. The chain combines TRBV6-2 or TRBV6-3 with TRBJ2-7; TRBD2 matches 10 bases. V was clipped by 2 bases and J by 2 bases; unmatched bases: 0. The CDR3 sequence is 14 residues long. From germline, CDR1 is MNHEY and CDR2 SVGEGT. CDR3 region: CASSYGTSAYEQYF. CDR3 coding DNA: TGTGCCAGCAGTTACGGGACTAGCGCCTACGAGCAGTACTTC.